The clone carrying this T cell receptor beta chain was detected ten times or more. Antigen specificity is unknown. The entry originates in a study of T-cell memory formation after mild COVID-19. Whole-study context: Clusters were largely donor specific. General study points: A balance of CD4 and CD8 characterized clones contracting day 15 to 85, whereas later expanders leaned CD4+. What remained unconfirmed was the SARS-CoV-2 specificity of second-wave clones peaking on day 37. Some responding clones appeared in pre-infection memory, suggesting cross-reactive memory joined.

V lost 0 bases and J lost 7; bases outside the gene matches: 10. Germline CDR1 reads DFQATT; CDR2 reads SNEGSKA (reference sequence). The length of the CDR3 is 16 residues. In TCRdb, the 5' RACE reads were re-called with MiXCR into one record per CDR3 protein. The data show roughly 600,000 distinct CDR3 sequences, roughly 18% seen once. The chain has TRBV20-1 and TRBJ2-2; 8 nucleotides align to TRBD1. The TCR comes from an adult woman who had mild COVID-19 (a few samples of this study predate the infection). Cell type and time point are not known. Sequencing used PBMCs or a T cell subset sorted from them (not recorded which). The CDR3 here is CSARDQAGGDIGELFF. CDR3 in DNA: TGCAGTGCTAGAGATCAAGCAGGGGGCGACATCGGGGAGCTGTTTTTT.